This entry lists 8 T cell receptor beta chains sequenced from one sample in a study of shared clonotypes between healthy human individuals. The method was immunoSEQ multiplex PCR; TCRdb's version includes in-frame clones alone and lacks a portion of them. The table has millions of clones, approximately 92% seen once. Sequencing input: naive CD4+ T cells sorted from blood. The subset is: CD45RA+ positively selected. These receptors originate from a man aged 18 to 35 in good health.

This sequence joins TRBV18 and TRBJ2-2, with D perhaps matching TRBD2 (6 bases). Trimming took 2 bases from V and 4 from J, leaving 11 bases between them. CDR1 KGHSH and CDR2 LQKENI come from the germline V gene. This CDR3 spans 15 amino acids. In DNA, the CDR3 is TGTGCCAGCTCACCAATACTAGCCCTCACCGGGGAGCTGTTTTTT. This gives the protein CASSPILALTGELFF.

This chain links TRBV19 with TRBJ2-7; 7 bases are shared with TRBD1. The CDR3 length is 16 residues. V trimming: 3 bases; J trimming: 0 bases; junction bases outside the gene matches: 8. Germline values: CDR1 LNHDA, CDR2 SQIVND (reference sequence). Here the CDR3 DNA reads TGTGCCAGTAGTATTGGGGGCAGGGGGAGCTCCTACGAGCAGTACTTC. Its translation is CASSIGGRGSSYEQYF.

This rearrangement joins TRBV11-2 to TRBJ2-5; TRBD2 aligns across 8 bases. The J call may be incorrect, as the DNA end agrees better with TRBJ2-7. The CDR3 sequence is 15 residues long. Germline V gene sequence: CDR1 SGHAT, CDR2 FQNNGV. The CDR3 DNA is TGTGCCAGCAGCCCTCCCGGACTAGCCTCCTACGAGCAGTACTTC. Protein: CASSPPGLASYEQYF.

The chain joins TRBV4-2 to TRBJ2-7; TRBD1 or TRBD2 may be the D gene (5 bases each). The germline V and J ends were trimmed by 4 bases and 3 bases, with 19 bases remaining between them. This CDR3 contains 16 residues. Germline CDR1 and CDR2: LGHNA and YNFKEQ. CDR3 DNA: TGTGCCAGCAGCCCGTCTCTAGGGGAGACTTTCTACGAGCAGTACTTC. Its translation: CASSPSLGETFYEQYF.

This sequence joins TRBV4-1 and TRBJ2-3, with 9 bases identical to TRBD2. There are 16 residues in the CDR3. J gave up 0 bases and V 4 bases, and 5 bases lay outside the gene matches. Germline V gene lookup returns CDR1 MGHRA and CDR2 YSYEKL. The CDR3 is CASSLASGKSTDTQYF. For the CDR3, the DNA is TGCGCCAGCAGCCTGGCTAGCGGGAAGAGCACAGATACGCAGTATTTT.

The rearrangement links TRBV5-1 to TRBJ2-2, with D possibly being TRBD1 (6 bases). Trimming pared 5 bases from V and 1 base from J, leaving 12 bases between. From germline, CDR1 is SGHRS and CDR2 YFSETQ. The CDR3 has 15 residues. Here the CDR3 DNA reads TGCGCCAGCAGGTTGACAGGTGTGAACACCGGGGAGCTGTTTTTT. This encodes CASRLTGVNTGELFF.

The chain employs TRBV5-1 and TRBJ2-7; 8 bases match TRBD2. CDR3 length: 15 amino acids. Germline CDR1 SGHRS, CDR2 YFSETQ. With V trimmed by 0 bases and J by 9 bases, 11 bases remained unmatched. The CDR3 sequence is CASSLDSGTSSGQYF. DNA for the CDR3: TGCGCCAGCAGCTTGGATAGCGGGACCTCCTCGGGGCAGTACTTC.

The CDR3 nucleotides read TGTGCCAGCAGCTTGGGGGCAGGCGATGGAAACACCATATATTTT. It translates to CASSLGAGDGNTIYF. The rearrangement joins TRBV5-4 to TRBJ1-3; D is unclear. The CDR3 has 15 amino acids. The germline V and J ends were trimmed by 0 bases and 3 bases, with 10 bases remaining between them. Germline V gives CDR1 SGHNT, CDR2 YYREEE (reference sequence).